This T cell receptor (beta chain) originates from a study of blood T cell repertoires in COVID-19. The overall study: PBMCs, B-cell-depleted T cells, or T cells provided the cDNA or gDNA that made up the material.

Germline-derived CDR1 and CDR2 are SGHNT and YYREEE (reference sequence). Trimming pared 4 bases from V and 5 bases from J, leaving 18 bases between. The CDR3 is 15 residues long. Method: immunoSEQ multiplex PCR; TCRdb's copy keeps in-frame clones and lacks some. The sample yields under 150,000 clones, around 81% seen once. The source material was peripheral blood. The receptor's source is a woman aged 55-70 years with acute or convalescent COVID-19. The gene calls are TRBV5-4 and TRBJ1-2; maybe TRBD1 (5 bases). CDR3 DNA sequence: TGTGCCAGCAGCCCCGGGACTCTGAGGAAGTATGGCTACACCTTC. This translates into CASSPGTLRKYGYTF.